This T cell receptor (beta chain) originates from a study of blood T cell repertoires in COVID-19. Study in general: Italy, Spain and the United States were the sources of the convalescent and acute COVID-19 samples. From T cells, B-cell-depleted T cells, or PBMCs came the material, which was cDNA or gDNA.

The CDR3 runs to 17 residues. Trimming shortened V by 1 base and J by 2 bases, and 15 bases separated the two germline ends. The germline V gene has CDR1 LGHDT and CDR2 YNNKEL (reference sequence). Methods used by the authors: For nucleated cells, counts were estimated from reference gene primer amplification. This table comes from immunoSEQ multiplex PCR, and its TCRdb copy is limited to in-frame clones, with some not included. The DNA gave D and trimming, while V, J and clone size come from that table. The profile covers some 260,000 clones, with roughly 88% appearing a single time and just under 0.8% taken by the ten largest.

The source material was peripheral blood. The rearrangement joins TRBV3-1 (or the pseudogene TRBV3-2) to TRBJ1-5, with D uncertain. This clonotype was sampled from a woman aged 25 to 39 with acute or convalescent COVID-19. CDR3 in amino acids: CASSQVPGNIGNQPQHF. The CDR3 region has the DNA TGTGCCAGCAGCCAAGTACCGGGGAATATCGGCAATCAGCCCCAGCATTTT.